This is a list of T cell receptor beta chains from one sample in a study of T cell changes during pregnancy in multiple sclerosis. Sequenced by immunoSEQ multiplex PCR; TCRdb stores in-frame clones only, minus some. The sample lists tens of thousands of clones, roughly nine tenths occurring once. Specimen: CD4+ T cells from peripheral blood mononuclear cells, collected in the second trimester of pregnancy. The receptors were sampled from a female donor in good health, enrolled as a control in a pregnancy study. Both conserved end residues are part of each CDR3. D genes are given only for firm matches. Clone size appears in some rows only: once, few, many, or a class for an expanded clone.

clone size: .
V gene: TRBV10-3
J gene: TRBJ2-6
D gene: TRBD1
CDR3 protein: CAISETTGSRSGANVLTF
CDR3 DNA: TGTGCCATCAGTGAGACGACAGGGTCAAGGTCTGGGGCCAACGTCCTGACTTTC

clone size: .
V gene: TRBV5-1
J gene: TRBJ2-2
D gene: TRBD1
CDR3 protein: CASRSTGGTRELFF
CDR3 DNA: TGCGCCAGCAGATCGACAGGGGGTACCCGGGAGCTGTTTTTT

clone size: .
V gene: TRBV4-1
J gene: TRBJ1-4
D gene: .
CDR3 protein: CASSQEGGDLKKLFF
CDR3 DNA: TGCGCCAGCAGCCAAGAAGGGGGGGACCTAAAAAAACTGTTTTTT

clone size: .
V gene: TRBV5-1
J gene: TRBJ2-7
D gene: TRBD1
CDR3 protein: CASSSGTGSYEQYF
CDR3 DNA: TGCGCCAGCAGCTCCGGGACAGGCTCCTACGAGCAGTACTTC

clone size: once
V gene: TRBV4-2
J gene: TRBJ1-2
D gene: .
CDR3 protein: CASSQDRGDYGYTF
CDR3 DNA: TGTGCCAGCAGCCAAGACCGGGGAGACTATGGCTACACCTTC

clone size: .
V gene: TRBV15
J gene: TRBJ1-5
D gene: TRBD1
CDR3 protein: CATSRDKRQGPRNQPQHF
CDR3 DNA: TGTGCCACCAGCAGAGATAAACGACAGGGGCCCCGCAATCAGCCCCAGCATTTT

clone size: .
V gene: TRBV5-1
J gene: TRBJ2-2
D gene: TRBD1
CDR3 protein: CASRTGEFTGELFF
CDR3 DNA: TGCGCCTCACGGACAGGGGAATTCACCGGGGAGCTGTTTTTT

clone size: .
V gene: TRBV2
J gene: TRBJ1-5
D gene: .
CDR3 protein: CASSADSNQPQHF
CDR3 DNA: TGTGCCAGCAGTGCAGATAGCAATCAGCCCCAGCATTTT

clone size: .
V gene: TRBV5-1
J gene: TRBJ2-5
D gene: TRBD1
CDR3 protein: CASSLEGASYSFGTQYF
CDR3 DNA: TGCGCCAGCAGCTTGGAGGGGGCTAGTTACTCGTTTGGGACCCAGTACTTC

clone size: .
V gene: TRBV30
J gene: TRBJ2-5
D gene: .
CDR3 protein: CAWSVAGPETQYF
CDR3 DNA: TGTGCCTGGAGTGTGGCGGGGCCAGAGACCCAGTACTTC

clone size: .
V gene: TRBV6-5
J gene: TRBJ1-2
D gene: .
CDR3 protein: CASSYRVGYGYTF
CDR3 DNA: TGTGCCAGCAGTTACCGGGTTGGCTATGGCTACACCTTC

clone size: .
V gene: TRBV6-5
J gene: TRBJ2-7
D gene: .
CDR3 protein: CASSQDSPQPREQYF
CDR3 DNA: TGTGCCAGCAGCCAGGACAGCCCCCAGCCGAGGGAGCAGTACTTC

clone size: .
V gene: TRBV11-3
J gene: TRBJ1-2
D gene: TRBD1
CDR3 protein: CASSLYPGGSGGYTF
CDR3 DNA: TGTGCCAGCAGCTTATATCCAGGGGGAAGCGGTGGCTACACCTTC

clone size: .
V gene: TRBV7-9
J gene: TRBJ1-4
D gene: .
CDR3 protein: CASSQAGGVNEKLFF
CDR3 DNA: TGTGCCAGCAGCCAAGCGGGGGGGGTAAATGAAAAACTGTTTTTT

clone size: .
V gene: TRBV11-3
J gene: TRBJ2-1
D gene: .
CDR3 protein: CASSLGSTSNNEQFF
CDR3 DNA: TGTGCCAGCAGCTTAGGTTCAACTAGCAACAATGAGCAGTTCTTC

clone size: .
V gene: TRBV9
J gene: TRBJ2-3
D gene: TRBD2
CDR3 protein: CASSVGAGGTDTQYF
CDR3 DNA: TGTGCCAGCAGCGTAGGAGCGGGGGGCACAGATACGCAGTATTTT

clone size: .
V gene: TRBV19
J gene: TRBJ2-1
D gene: .
CDR3 protein: CASRSGAGYNEQFF
CDR3 DNA: TGTGCCAGTAGGTCAGGGGCCGGCTACAATGAGCAGTTCTTC

clone size: .
V gene: TRBV5-5
J gene: TRBJ2-1
D gene: TRBD2
CDR3 protein: CASSPTSGGASYNEQFF
CDR3 DNA: TGTGCCAGCAGCCCTACTAGCGGGGGGGCCTCCTACAATGAGCAGTTCTTC

clone size: .
V gene: TRBV7-9
J gene: TRBJ2-3
D gene: TRBD2
CDR3 protein: CASSFPLAGGTDTQYF
CDR3 DNA: TGTGCCAGCAGCTTCCCCCTAGCGGGGGGCACAGATACGCAGTATTTT

clone size: .
V gene: TRBV7-2
J gene: TRBJ2-5
D gene: .
CDR3 protein: CASSLVGGVETQYF
CDR3 DNA: TGTGCCAGCAGCTTAGTCGGCGGGGTAGAGACCCAGTACTTC

clone size: .
V gene: TRBV7-9
J gene: TRBJ2-2
D gene: .
CDR3 protein: CASSGAGALNTGELFF
CDR3 DNA: TGTGCCAGCAGCGGGGCGGGGGCCTTGAACACCGGGGAGCTGTTTTTT

clone size: .
V gene: TRBV5-4
J gene: TRBJ2-3
D gene: .
CDR3 protein: CASSLRGGAKDTQYF
CDR3 DNA: TGTGCCAGCAGCTTGAGAGGGGGGGCCAAAGATACGCAGTATTTT

clone size: .
V gene: TRBV6-1
J gene: TRBJ2-7
D gene: .
CDR3 protein: CASSGEGSHSYEQYF
CDR3 DNA: TGTGCCAGCAGTGGAGAGGGTTCCCACTCCTACGAGCAGTACTTC

clone size: .
V gene: TRBV27
J gene: TRBJ2-2
D gene: .
CDR3 protein: CASSLLNTGELFF
CDR3 DNA: TGTGCCAGCAGTTTACTGAACACCGGGGAGCTGTTTTTT

clone size: .
V gene: TRBV4-3
J gene: TRBJ1-1
D gene: .
CDR3 protein: CASSQDRGEAFF
CDR3 DNA: TGCGCCAGCAGCCAAGATCGGGGAGAAGCTTTCTTT

clone size: .
V gene: TRBV11-2
J gene: TRBJ2-2
D gene: TRBD2
CDR3 protein: CASGPSGGTGELFF
CDR3 DNA: TGTGCCAGCGGCCCTAGCGGGGGTACCGGGGAGCTGTTTTTT

clone size: .
V gene: TRBV7-3
J gene: TRBJ2-5
D gene: TRBD2
CDR3 protein: CASSMGTSGKETQYF
CDR3 DNA: TGTGCCAGCAGCATGGGGACTAGCGGAAAAGAGACCCAGTACTTC

clone size: .
V gene: TRBV7-2
J gene: TRBJ2-3
D gene: TRBD2
CDR3 protein: CASSLVGGGSTDTQYF
CDR3 DNA: TGTGCCAGCAGCTTAGTCGGCGGGGGGAGCACAGATACGCAGTATTTT

clone size: .
V gene: TRBV11-2
J gene: TRBJ1-1
D gene: .
CDR3 protein: CASSLGGLRDDGTEAFF
CDR3 DNA: TGTGCCAGCAGCTTAGGGGGCCTACGAGATGATGGCACTGAAGCTTTCTTT

clone size: .
V gene: TRBV7-9
J gene: TRBJ1-1
D gene: TRBD1
CDR3 protein: CASSETGGAFF
CDR3 DNA: TGTGCCAGCAGCGAAACAGGGGGTGCTTTCTTT

clone size: few
V gene: TRBV6-5
J gene: TRBJ1-5
D gene: TRBD1
CDR3 protein: CASSHRGQPQHF
CDR3 DNA: TGTGCCAGCAGCCACAGGGGGCAGCCCCAGCATTTT

clone size: .
V gene: TRBV5-1
J gene: TRBJ2-7
D gene: .
CDR3 protein: CASSWGGQAPWEQYF
CDR3 DNA: TGCGCCAGCAGCTGGGGGGGGCAGGCCCCTTGGGAGCAGTACTTC

clone size: .
V gene: TRBV6-6
J gene: TRBJ2-1
D gene: .
CDR3 protein: CASSYSSGVGDAWFF
CDR3 DNA: TGTGCCAGCAGTTACTCGAGCGGCGTTGGGGATGCCTGGTTCTTC

clone size: .
V gene: TRBV11-3
J gene: TRBJ2-7
D gene: TRBD1
CDR3 protein: CASSRRTGGTYEQYF
CDR3 DNA: TGTGCCAGCAGCCGCCGGACAGGGGGCACCTACGAGCAGTACTTC

clone size: .
V gene: TRBV2
J gene: TRBJ1-1
D gene: .
CDR3 protein: CASSEDMNTEAFF
CDR3 DNA: TGTGCCAGCAGTGAAGACATGAACACTGAAGCTTTCTTT

clone size: .
V gene: TRBV4-3
J gene: TRBJ2-6
D gene: .
CDR3 protein: CASSQESGGLNSGANVLTF
CDR3 DNA: TGCGCCAGCAGCCAAGAATCTGGAGGACTCAACTCTGGGGCCAACGTCCTGACTTTC

clone size: .
V gene: TRBV7-9
J gene: TRBJ2-6
D gene: .
CDR3 protein: CASSYFPRGFGANVLTF
CDR3 DNA: TGTGCCAGCAGCTACTTCCCCAGGGGTTTCGGGGCCAACGTCCTGACTTTC